This T cell receptor beta chain stems from a study of T cell repertoires in aging, cancer and after chemotherapy. Study background: Donors were grouped into six age bands spanning 30 or younger through 70 or older. Over several months to years, re-sampled healthy donor repertoires clearly shared clones.

The template was genomic DNA from peripheral blood, not RNA. In this sample, this clonotype is medium-sized. Its antigen is undetermined. The CDR3 runs to 14 residues. The trim removed 6 bases at V and 4 bases at J, leaving 6 bases unmatched. CDR1 is LNHNV and CDR2 is YYDKDF in the germline V gene (reference sequence). Overall study findings and caveats: Healthy donors lost TCR diversity with age mainly through richness, cancer patients through richness and evenness.

TRB rearrangements spanning V, D and J were amplified using mixed TRB-A/B primers. MiXCR, applied by TCRdb to the multiplex PCR reads, yields one record per CDR3 protein. Of 9,900 or so distinct CDR3 sequences in the sample, less than 30% were seen once. Sequencing was performed on blood. The source of this sequence is a human donor in good health. This chain connects TRBV15 to TRBJ1-5, with 7 nucleotides matching TRBD1. The CDR3 region is CATSTTGRNQPQHF. The DNA of the CDR3 is TGTGCCACCAGTACGACAGGGAGAAATCAGCCCCAGCATTTT.